The 20 T cell receptor beta chains given below trace back to one sample, sequenced in a study of blood T cell repertoires in COVID-19. The table came from immunoSEQ multiplex PCR; TCRdb's copy has only in-frame clones and leaves some out. The sample consists of tens of thousands of clones, approximately 88% of them appearing once. Sequencing was performed on peripheral blood. The source of these receptors is a man over 45 with acute or convalescent COVID-19.

This rearrangement joins TRBV7-6 to TRBJ1-4; the D is unclear. The germline V and J ends were trimmed by 1 base and 0 bases, with 12 bases remaining between them. In germline, CDR1 is SGHVS, CDR2 FNYEAQ. CDR3 length: 17 residues. The CDR3 DNA is TGTGCCAGCAGCTTAGGGCCCCCCATCGCAACTAATGAAAAACTGTTTTTT. It translates to CASSLGPPIATNEKLFF.

The chain uses TRBV5-1 and TRBJ2-7; weak D call: TRBD2 (5 bases). Deletions cut 6 bases from V and 6 bases from J, with 10 bases between. The CDR3 length is 11 residues. Germline lookup yields CDR1 SGHRS and CDR2 YFSETQ. CDR3 coding DNA: TGCGCCAGCACGGGGAATAGCGAGCAGTACTTC. This codes for CASTGNSEQYF.

The J gene is TRBJ2-3, the V gene TRBV30; perhaps TRBD1 as D (6 bases). CDR1 is GTSNPN and CDR2 is SVGIG in the germline V gene (reference sequence). The CDR3 runs 16 residues. The V end was cut by 1 base, the J end by 3 bases, with 17 bases between. CDR3 sequence: CAWSAGTLFLTDTQYF. CDR3 coding DNA: TGTGCCTGGAGTGCCGGGACACTCTTTTTAACAGATACGCAGTATTTT.

The genes are TRBV6-5 and TRBJ2-7, with 7 bases aligning to TRBD2. Germline assignment: CDR1 MNHEY and CDR2 SVGAGI. The CDR3 runs to 14 residues. The V gene end was trimmed by 3 bases and the J gene end by 2 bases; junction bases not matched to a gene: 4. CDR3 protein: CASSYAGVTYEQYF. Written as DNA, the CDR3 is TGTGCCAGCAGTTATGCGGGGGTGACCTACGAGCAGTACTTC.

The rearrangement links TRBV21-1 to TRBJ1-6. TRBV21-1 has pseudogene status. The CDR3 is 16 residues long. For the CDR3, the DNA is TGTGCCAGCAGCAAATGGCCCCGGGGGGCGATTTCACCCCTCCACTTT. This translates into CASSKWPRGAISPLHF.

V gene TRBV11-2 combines with J gene TRBJ2-1; TRBD1 matches at 11 bases. V lost 5 bases, J lost 6 bases, and 6 bases stayed unmatched. Germline V gives CDR1 SGHAT, CDR2 FQNNGV. This CDR3 is built from 15 residues. CDR3: CASSLGQGGINEQFF. The CDR3 bases are TGTGCCAGCAGCCTGGGACAGGGGGGAATCAATGAGCAGTTCTTC.

This chain links TRBV5-1 with TRBJ2-6; D is possibly TRBD1 (5 bases). The germline V gene has CDR1 SGHRS and CDR2 YFSETQ. Trimming cost V 2 bases and J 0 bases, with 12 bases left between them. CDR3 length: 17 amino acids. The CDR3 DNA follows: TGCGCCAGCAGCTTCTACCGCGACAGCTCTGGGGCCAACGTCCTGACTTTC. Translation: CASSFYRDSSGANVLTF.

This clone came up a few times. J is TRBJ2-7 and V is TRBV7-9, with 10 bases aligning to TRBD2. The CDR3 has 15 residues. CDR1 is SEHNR, CDR2 FQNEAQ, per germline (reference sequence). V lost 5 bases to trimming and J lost 1 base; unmatched junction nucleotides: 5. The CDR3 DNA sequence: TGTGCCAGCAGCCTCCTGACTAGCGGGTCCTACGAGCAGTACTTC. Its protein product is CASSLLTSGSYEQYF.

The CDR3 region is CASSLVGQGYGYTF. As DNA, the CDR3 is TGTGCCAGCAGCTTAGTTGGTCAGGGGTATGGCTACACCTTC. The genes are TRBV11-2 and TRBJ1-2; D may be TRBD1 (6 bases). From germline, CDR1 is SGHAT and CDR2 FQNNGV. The CDR3 runs 14 residues. V shed 1 base and J shed 5 bases, with 11 bases lying between them.

V and J are TRBV6-2 or TRBV6-3 and TRBJ2-5; D not certain. Deletions cut 2 bases from V and 5 bases from J, with 12 bases between. The CDR3 sequence is 14 residues long. The germline gives CDR1 MNHEY, CDR2 SVGEGT. CDR3 protein: CASSYRQVGETQYF. The CDR3 bases are TGTGCCAGCAGTTACCGGCAGGTCGGCGAGACCCAGTACTTC.

The chain carries TRBV5-8 and TRBJ2-5, with TRBD1 as a possible D gene (5 bases). The CDR3 totals 16 residues. V shed 5 bases and J shed 0 bases, with 17 bases lying between them. CDR1 is SGHTS, CDR2 YDEGEE, per germline. CDR3 in amino acids: CASRRTQVEYQETQYF. CDR3 DNA sequence: TGTGCCAGCAGGCGTACACAGGTGGAGTACCAAGAGACCCAGTACTTC.

Comment on this clone: A junction boundary mismatches the germline segment, possibly from a read error. The genes are TRBV7-7 and TRBJ2-2; 10 bases map to TRBD2. This CDR3 has 17 amino acids. Germline V gene sequence: CDR1 SSHAT, CDR2 FNYEAQ (reference sequence). CDR3 protein: CASSLEASGGNTGELFF. The CDR3 nucleotides are TGTGCTAGCAGCTTAGAGGCTAGCGGGGGGAACACCGGGGAGCTGTTTTTT.

The CDR3, as DNA: TGTGCCAGTAGAAACAGGGACTCCTACGAGCAGTACTTC. Its translation: CASRNRDSYEQYF. The chain has TRBV19 and TRBJ2-7, with a possible D match to TRBD1 (6 bases). The CDR3 consists of 13 residues. V was trimmed by 6 bases and J by 0 bases, leaving 9 bases between them. CDR1 and CDR2 from the germline V gene are LNHDA and SQIVND (reference sequence).

V usage is TRBV11-1 and J usage is TRBJ2-7, with TRBD1 identical over 10 bases. CDR1 is SGHAT and CDR2 is FQDESV in the germline V gene (reference sequence). J lost 0 bases, V lost 5 bases, and 4 bases had no gene match. The CDR3 sequence is 15 residues long. CDR3: CASSARDRGSYEQYF. The DNA for the CDR3 is TGTGCCAGCAGCGCCCGGGACAGGGGCTCCTACGAGCAGTACTTC. Based on the CDR3 plus reference TRBV11-1 and TRBJ2-7, the full variable domain is EAEVAQSPRYKITEKSQAVAFWCDPISGHATLYWYRQILGQGPELLVQFQDESVVDDSQLPKDRFSAERLKGVDSTLKIQPAELGDSAMYLCASSARDRGSYEQYFGPGTRLTVT.

The CDR3 sequence is CASSERRGGNEQFF. CDR3 coding DNA: TGTGCCAGCAGTGAAAGGAGGGGGGGCAATGAGCAGTTCTTC. V and J are TRBV6-1 and TRBJ2-1; possible D gene TRBD2, 7 bases. Germline V CDR1 and CDR2: MNHNS, SASEGT. The germline V and J ends were trimmed by 2 bases and 6 bases, with 11 bases remaining between them. The CDR3 length is 14 residues.

V is TRBV29-1 and J is TRBJ1-2, with 7 bases matching TRBD1. The CDR3 sequence is 13 residues long. Germline V gene sequence: CDR1 SQVTM, CDR2 ANQGSEA. V lost 6 bases and J lost 5; bases outside the gene matches: 9. The CDR3, as DNA: TGCAGCGTCCCGCGACAGGGACCATATGGCTACACCTTC. Protein sequence: CSVPRQGPYGYTF.

V and J are TRBV11-2 and TRBJ1-1; TRBD1 matches at 9 bases. The CDR3 covers 14 residues. The germline CDR1 and CDR2 sequences are SGHAT and FQNNGV. Unmatched junction bases numbered 6, after V lost 5 bases and J lost 5 bases. The CDR3 is CASSPGQGWTEAFF. CDR3 nucleotides: TGTGCCAGCAGCCCGGGACAGGGTTGGACTGAAGCTTTCTTT.

This clone was recorded once. The chain employs TRBV19 and TRBJ2-3, with 10 positions matching TRBD2. Trimming at V came to 6 bases and at J to 2 bases, leaving 8 bases not matched to a gene. This CDR3 contains 16 residues. From germline, CDR1 is LNHDA and CDR2 SQIVND (reference sequence). The CDR3 coding sequence is TGTGCCAGTAGGGTAATAGCGGGGGGCTCCACAGATACGCAGTATTTT. This encodes CASRVIAGGSTDTQYF.

J is TRBJ2-3 and V is TRBV10-2; 7 nucleotides agree with TRBD2. V gave up 4 bases and J gave up 3 bases; unmatched junction bases: 13. The V gene's germline CDR1 is WSHSY and CDR2 SAAADI. The CDR3 loop spans 17 amino acids. CDR3 DNA: TGCGCCAGCAGTGGGGCAGATCCAGCGGGGATTACAGATACGCAGTATTTT. Its protein is CASSGADPAGITDTQYF.

This chain uses TRBV12-3 or TRBV12-4 with TRBJ2-5; 7 bases agree with TRBD2. The CDR3 has 12 amino acids. The ends lost 3 bases at V and 5 bases at J; junction bases unmatched: 0. CDR3 amino acids: CASSFGGETQYF. The CDR3 nucleotides read TGTGCCAGCAGTTTCGGGGGGGAGACCCAGTACTTC.